This T cell receptor (beta chain) was found in a study of blood T cells in healthy people across ages. Study details: About one barcoded beta molecule per two T cells was the capture yield of template switching.

Combining a sample-barcoded 5' primer with a J-beta primer mix, a second PCR ran for roughly 6 to 12 cycles. TCRdb fed the 5' RACE reads into MiXCR, producing one record per CDR3 protein. The sample lists about 780,000 distinct CDR3 sequences, 46% occurring once. Germline loops: CDR1 SGHTA, CDR2 FQGTGA. The CDR3 is 15 residues long, counting both termini. Of note for this clonotype: Likely a read error: the CDR3 ends without its conserved phenylalanine or tryptophan. The DNA is omitted, as the CDR3 cannot be located on it reliably, and the CDR3 follows TCRdb's listing.

The specimen sequenced was blood. V gene TRBV7-3 combines with J gene TRBJ2-5; no DNA check was done on the table's D call, TRBD1. The source of this sequence is a man aged 80 or over in good health. CDR3 region: CASSRGGASGYTFGS.